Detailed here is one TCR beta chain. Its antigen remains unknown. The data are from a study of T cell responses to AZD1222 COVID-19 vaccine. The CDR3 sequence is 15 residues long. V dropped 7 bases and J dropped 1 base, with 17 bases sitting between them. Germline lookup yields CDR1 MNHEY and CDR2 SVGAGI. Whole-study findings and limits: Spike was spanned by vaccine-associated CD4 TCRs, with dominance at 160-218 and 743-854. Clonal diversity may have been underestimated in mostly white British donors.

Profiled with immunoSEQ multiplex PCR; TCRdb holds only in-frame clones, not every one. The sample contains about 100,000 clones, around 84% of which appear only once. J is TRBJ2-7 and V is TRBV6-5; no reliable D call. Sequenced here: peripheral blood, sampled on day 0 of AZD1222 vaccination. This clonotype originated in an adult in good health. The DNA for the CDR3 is TGTGCCAGCACCCAATCCAACTCACCGTCCTACGAGCAGTACTTC. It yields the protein CASTQSNSPSYEQYF.